This T cell receptor beta chain was retrieved from a study of T cell clones after liver transplantation. Study in general: As an antigen-independent comparator, third-party-reactive TCRbeta sequences came from pre-transplant mixed lymphocyte reactions.

Germline V gene data show CDR1 as LNHDA and CDR2 as SQIVND (reference sequence). Deletions cut 5 bases from V and 2 bases from J, with 16 bases between. The CDR3 runs to 15 residues. Sequencing was performed with immunoSEQ multiplex PCR; in TCRdb, only in-frame clones are kept and a portion is missing. The sample lists approximately 70,000 clones, under 90% seen once, with approximately 2.1% in the top ten. Here the sequenced sample was CD4+ T cells from blood, taken 48 months after liver transplant. The clonotype comes from a human patient who received a liver transplant. The graft donor may have given rise to some T cells. The J gene is TRBJ2-7, the V gene TRBV19; D possibly corresponds to TRBD1 (6 bases). CDR3 coding DNA: TGTGCCAGTAGTTCTCTGACAGGCCTTCCCTACGAGCAGTACTTC. This sequence encodes CASSSLTGLPYEQYF.